One and the same sample provided the 29 T cell receptor beta chains below, sequenced in a study of naive and memory T cell subsets. Study-wide points: A few larger clonotypes appeared in naive repertoires, especially CD8, possibly memory cells re-expressing CD45RA.

An equimolar mix of two oligonucleotides served as the beta constant-region primer for TRBC1 and TRBC2. The ligated cDNA underwent four PCR rounds using SP2 and nested alpha and beta constant-region primers. TCRdb re-analysed the UMI-ligation and nested PCR reads in MiXCR, keeping a single row per CDR3 protein. The table has 98,000 or so distinct CDR3 sequences, around 11% seen once. The antigens for these receptors are not known. The sequencing input was naive CD4+ T cells from blood. The receptor source for this set is a human donor in good health.

This clonotype has at least ten counts. The chain couples TRBV5-1 to TRBJ1-4; D gene uncertain. The CDR3 runs 14 residues. Per the germline V gene, CDR1 is SGHRS and CDR2 is YFSETQ. The V end lost 3 bases, the J end lost 2 bases, and 8 bases lay between the germline ends. CDR3 bases: TGCGCCAGCAGCTCAAAAGCGACTAATGAAAAACTGTTTTTT. Its translation: CASSSKATNEKLFF.

In its sample, this clonotype was seen a few times. The chain combines TRBV14 with TRBJ1-2; 7 bases match TRBD1. Germline V lookup: CDR1 SGHDN, CDR2 FVKESK. J lost 7 bases, V lost 4 bases, and 9 bases had no gene match. This CDR3 is built from 14 residues. The CDR3 DNA follows: TGTGCCAGCAGCCTAAACTCAGGGGGAGCTGGCTACACCTTC. This translates into CASSLNSGGAGYTF.

In its sample, this clonotype was seen many times. This rearrangement joins TRBV7-2 to TRBJ1-5; unclear D gene. V lost 1 base and J lost 1, with 5 bases in between. The CDR3 contains 14 residues. Germline V lookup: CDR1 SGHTA, CDR2 FQGNSA. The CDR3 sequence is CASSLGQSNQPQHF. In DNA form, the CDR3 reads TGTGCCAGCAGCTTAGGGCAGAGCAATCAGCCCCAGCATTTT. The whole variable domain, remainder taken from reference TRBV7-2 and TRBJ1-5, is GAGVSQSPSNKVTEKGKDVELRCDPISGHTALYWYRQSLGQGLEFLIYFQGNSAPDKSGLPSDRFSAERTGGSVSTLTIQRTQQEDSAVYLCASSLGQSNQPQHFGDGTRLSIL.

This sequence joins TRBV28 and TRBJ1-2, with D perhaps TRBD1 (6 bases). There are 12 residues in the CDR3. Germline V CDR1 and CDR2: MDHEN, SYDVKM. V was cut by 4 bases and J by 6 bases, with 9 bases left in between. The DNA of the CDR3 is TGTGCCAGCAGTTACAGGACAGATGGCTACACCTTC. This encodes CASSYRTDGYTF.

This clonotype was recorded at least ten times. The chain employs TRBV11-1 and TRBJ2-1, with 7 bases fitting TRBD2. CDR1 and CDR2 from the germline V gene are SGHAT and FQDESV (reference sequence). The junction had 18 bases not matched to a gene; V was cut back by 7 bases and J by 9 bases. The CDR3 is 16 residues long. CDR3 residues: CASTSLSGGRASEQFF. In nucleotides, the CDR3 is TGTGCCAGCACCTCCTTGTCCGGTGGGAGGGCCTCTGAGCAGTTCTTC.

This clonotype came up a few times. V gene TRBV7-9 combines with J gene TRBJ2-5; D tentatively fits TRBD1 or TRBD2 (5 bases each). The V and J ends lost 5 bases and 2 bases respectively, with 12 bases between them. The CDR3 is 14 residues long. CDR1 is SEHNR and CDR2 is FQNEAQ in the germline V gene (reference sequence). CDR3 sequence reads: CASSLGTPQETQYF. In nucleotides, the CDR3 is TGTGCCAGCAGCCTGGGGACGCCTCAAGAGACCCAGTACTTC.

The sample holds a few counts of this clonotype. The V gene is TRBV6-6, the J gene TRBJ2-5; 8 nucleotides agree with TRBD1. The CDR3 spans 14 residues. Germline CDR1 MNHNY, CDR2 SVGAGI (reference sequence). J lost 10 bases, V lost 7 bases, and 14 bases had no gene match. CDR3 amino acids: CASTRGQGRGDQYF. In nucleotides, the CDR3 is TGTGCCAGCACCCGCGGACAGGGTCGAGGAGACCAGTACTTC.

The CDR3 loop is CASSLGLADSYEQYF. The CDR3, as DNA: TGTGCCAGCAGCTTGGGCCTAGCGGACTCCTACGAGCAGTACTTC. This rearrangement joins TRBV5-5 to TRBJ2-7; 7 nucleotides align to TRBD2. The CDR3 totals 15 residues. Germline V CDR1 and CDR2: SGHKS, YYEKEE (reference sequence). After removal of 0 bases from V and 0 bases from J, the junction contained 3 bases not matched to a gene.

At least ten counts were recorded for this clonotype. This chain links TRBV10-3 with TRBJ2-3; 11 bases line up with TRBD2. The V gene end was trimmed by 6 bases and the J gene end by 4 bases; junction bases not matched to a gene: 6. There are 15 residues in the CDR3. Germline CDR1 reads ENHRY; CDR2 reads SYGVKD. The CDR3 nucleotides read TGTGCCATCAGGGTACTAGCGGGAGTGCCAGATACGCAGTATTTT. It yields the protein CAIRVLAGVPDTQYF.

This chain links TRBV5-6 with TRBJ1-1; TRBD1 is a possible D gene (6 bases). Germline V gene data show CDR1 as SGHDT and CDR2 as YYEEEE. Trimming removed 0 bases at V and 11 bases at J, with 11 bases between. The CDR3 runs to 12 residues. CDR3 sequence: CASSLGGLEAFF. The CDR3 DNA sequence: TGTGCCAGCAGCTTGGGGGGGCTGGAGGCTTTCTTT.

The sample holds many counts of this clonotype. V usage is TRBV11-3 and J usage is TRBJ2-3; the D is unclear. There are 11 residues in the CDR3. Trimming removed 0 bases from V and 8 bases from J, with 3 bases in between. CDR1 SGHNT and CDR2 YENEEA come from the germline V gene. The CDR3 nucleotides are TGTGCCAGCAGCTTAGAGGGTACGCAGTATTTT. It codes for CASSLEGTQYF.

The chain carries TRBV10-3 and TRBJ2-7; TRBD1 might be the D (5 bases). From germline, CDR1 is ENHRY and CDR2 SYGVKD. With 1 base removed from V and 6 bases from J, the gap between germline ends came to 7 bases. The CDR3 is 12 amino acids. CDR3 sequence reads: CAISEFQGEQYF. In nucleotides, the CDR3 is TGTGCCATCAGTGAGTTCCAGGGCGAGCAGTACTTC.

The chain combines TRBV6-5 with TRBJ2-6; D is undetermined. The CDR3 covers 14 residues. Germline assignment: CDR1 MNHEY and CDR2 SVGAGI. V was trimmed by 6 bases and J by 6 bases, leaving 12 bases between them. The CDR3 DNA follows: TGTGCCAGCAGGAGTGGTTATGAGGCCAACGTCCTGACTTTC. Translated, it gives CASRSGYEANVLTF.

This clonotype was observed at least ten times. V gene TRBV6-5 combines with J gene TRBJ2-6, with 7 bases matching TRBD1. The CDR3 has 17 amino acids. CDR1 is MNHEY and CDR2 is SVGAGI in the germline V gene. J was trimmed by 2 bases and V by 2 bases; bases with no gene match: 6. This CDR3 is CASSYGADRAGANVLTF. Here the CDR3 DNA reads TGTGCCAGCAGTTACGGTGCCGACAGGGCTGGGGCCAACGTCCTGACTTTC.

This rearrangement joins TRBV29-1 to TRBJ2-3, with unresolved D. In germline, CDR1 is SQVTM, CDR2 ANQGSEA. Trimming cost V 1 base and J 0 bases, with 5 bases left between them. There are 13 residues in the CDR3. CDR3 residues: CSVEGPSTDTQYF. The CDR3 region has the DNA TGCAGCGTTGAAGGGCCGAGCACAGATACGCAGTATTTT.

This clonotype showed up many times. The V gene is TRBV20-1, the J gene TRBJ2-7, with D uncertain. With 2 bases removed from V and 0 bases from J, the gap between germline ends came to 2 bases. This CDR3 comprises 11 residues. Germline CDR1 DFQATT, CDR2 SNEGSKA (reference sequence). CDR3 nucleotide sequence: TGCAGTGCTAGATTCTCCTACGAGCAGTACTTC. Protein: CSARFSYEQYF.

This clonotype has a handful of counts. The chain recombines TRBV4-3 with TRBJ1-1; no clear D. CDR1 is LGHNA and CDR2 is YSLEER in the germline V gene. With 0 bases removed from V and 3 bases from J, the gap between germline ends came to 5 bases. This CDR3 comprises 13 residues. CDR3 sequence (DNA): TGCGCCAGCAGCCAAGAAATGGACACTGAAGCTTTCTTT. Translating gives CASSQEMDTEAFF.

This clonotype came up a few times. This chain uses TRBV20-1 with TRBJ2-7, with 9 bases identical to TRBD1. The CDR3 consists of 15 residues. Germline values: CDR1 DFQATT, CDR2 SNEGSKA (reference sequence). V dropped 5 bases and J dropped 2; count of bases not matched to a gene: 10. The CDR3 loop is CSASPGQGRPYEQYF. The CDR3 DNA sequence: TGCAGTGCTTCTCCGGGACAGGGACGTCCCTACGAGCAGTACTTC.

This clonotype was seen a few times. Here the CDR3 reads CSVPGTPENSGANVLTF. For the CDR3, the DNA is TGCAGCGTTCCCGGGACACCAGAAAACTCTGGGGCCAACGTCCTGACTTTC. The chain recombines TRBV29-1 with TRBJ2-6, with a possible D match to TRBD1 (6 bases). With 5 bases removed from V and 0 bases from J, the gap between germline ends came to 17 bases. Per germline, CDR1 SQVTM and CDR2 ANQGSEA. The CDR3 loop spans 17 amino acids.

This sequence joins TRBV6-6 and TRBJ1-4; 8 bases map to TRBD1. CDR1 and CDR2 (germline): MNHNY, SVGAGI (reference sequence). The CDR3 runs to 15 residues. The V segment lost 6 bases and the J segment 5 bases; nucleotides outside the gene matches: 8. In nucleotides, the CDR3 is TGTGCCAGCAGCCAAGACAGGGGAGGGAATGAAAAACTGTTTTTT. This encodes CASSQDRGGNEKLFF.

This rearrangement joins TRBV29-1 to TRBJ1-3, with 7 bases lining up with TRBD1. The CDR3 totals 16 residues. The V gene's germline CDR1 is SQVTM and CDR2 ANQGSEA. V was pared by 7 bases and J by 0 bases, with 12 bases of the junction left unmatched. The CDR3 here is CSEATGPRYSGNTIYF. The CDR3 DNA follows: TGCAGCGAAGCGACAGGGCCCCGTTACTCTGGAAACACCATATATTTT.

V gene TRBV7-9 combines with J gene TRBJ2-7, with TRBD1 matching 8 bases. Germline loops: CDR1 SEHNR, CDR2 FQNEAQ (reference sequence). The CDR3 runs 14 residues. Trimming removed 1 base from V and 4 bases from J; junction bases left unmatched: 3. CDR3 nucleotides: TGTGCCAGCAGCTTAGTACAGGGGGGTTACGAGCAGTACTTC. It yields the protein CASSLVQGGYEQYF.

V gene TRBV12-3 or TRBV12-4 combines with J gene TRBJ2-7; 11 bases align to TRBD2. The CDR3 contains 15 residues. V dropped 6 bases and J dropped 7; count of bases not matched to a gene: 11. In nucleotides, the CDR3 is TGTGCCAGCAGCCTTCCGGGACTAGCGGCAGGAGAGCAGTACTTC. Translation: CASSLPGLAAGEQYF.

This clonotype was recorded at least ten times. CDR3 amino acids: CASSLGIDTQYF. The CDR3 coding sequence is TGTGCCAGCAGCCTGGGTATAGATACGCAGTATTTT. The V gene is TRBV7-2, the J gene TRBJ2-3, with unresolved D. The CDR3 contains 12 residues. Germline lookup yields CDR1 SGHTA and CDR2 FQGNSA. V was shortened by 5 bases and J by 5 bases, with 8 bases between the two germline ends.

The V and J genes are TRBV5-5 and TRBJ2-1, with 7 bases fitting TRBD1. The CDR3 is made up of 17 amino acids. CDR1 is SGHKS, CDR2 YYEKEE, per germline (reference sequence). With 0 bases clipped from V and 0 bases from J, the junction kept 6 bases outside the gene matches. The CDR3 spells CASSLAGQYGSYNEQFF. The CDR3 DNA reads TGTGCCAGCAGCTTGGCGGGACAGTACGGCTCCTACAATGAGCAGTTCTTC. Looking up the rest from reference TRBV5-5 and TRBJ2-1 gives the full variable domain: DAGVTQSPTHLIKTRGQQVTLRCSPISGHKSVSWYQQVLGQGPQFIFQYYEKEERGRGNFPDRFSARQFPNYSSELNVNALLLGDSALYLCASSLAGQYGSYNEQFFGPGTRLTVL.

This clonotype was observed a few times. J is TRBJ1-2 and V is TRBV7-9; a weak D match, TRBD1 (6 bases). Germline CDR1 SEHNR, CDR2 FQNEAQ (reference sequence). V was clipped by 3 bases and J by 4 bases, with 27 bases between them. There are 19 residues in the CDR3. For the CDR3, the DNA is TGTGCCAGCAGCTTGCCCTGGGGGCAGAGGGGGAGGGAATTCTATGGCTACACCTTC. This sequence encodes CASSLPWGQRGREFYGYTF. The whole variable domain, remainder taken from reference TRBV7-9 and TRBJ1-2, is DTGVSQNPRHKITKRGQNVTFRCDPISEHNRLYWYRQTLGQGPEFLTYFQNEAQLEKSRLLSDRFSAERPKGSFSTLEIQRTEQGDSAMYLCASSLPWGQRGREFYGYTFGSGTRLTVV.

This clonotype was counted between two and nine times. The V gene is TRBV7-8, the J gene TRBJ2-3, with a tentative D call TRBD2 (5 bases). V lost 1 base and J 1 base, leaving 12 bases between the germline ends. The CDR3 sequence is 16 residues long. From germline, CDR1 is SGHVS and CDR2 FQNEAQ. The CDR3, as DNA: TGTGCCAGCAGCTTAGTTCGCTTTAGCGGCACAGATACGCAGTATTTT. Amino acid sequence: CASSLVRFSGTDTQYF.

This clonotype was counted at least ten times. The chain has TRBV7-8 and TRBJ2-1; 7 nucleotides agree with TRBD2. The CDR3 contains 21 residues. V dropped 2 bases and J dropped 0; count of bases not matched to a gene: 19. Per germline, CDR1 SGHVS and CDR2 FQNEAQ. CDR3 nucleotide sequence: TGTGCCAGCAGCTTACGGGCCCACAGCCGACTAGCCGAGAGCTCCTACAATGAGCAGTTCTTC. This gives the protein CASSLRAHSRLAESSYNEQFF.

The J gene is TRBJ2-3, the V gene TRBV4-3, with 8 bases aligning to TRBD1. CDR3 size: 17 residues. Germline-derived CDR1 and CDR2 are LGHNA and YSLEER. Unmatched junction bases numbered 9, after V lost 0 bases and J lost 4 bases. This chain's CDR3 is CASSQDLATGAPDTQYF. DNA for the CDR3: TGCGCCAGCAGCCAAGATCTTGCGACAGGGGCTCCAGATACGCAGTATTTT.